The rows below give T cell receptor beta chains drawn from one sample of a study of early T cells in non-severe SARS-CoV-2 infection. TCRdb processed the 5' RACE reads anew with MiXCR; each CDR3 protein has one entry. The repertoire consists of tens of thousands of distinct CDR3 sequences, with roughly 6.1% occurring once and the leading ten covering less than 25%. Specimen: whole blood, collected at baseline. Receptor source: an adult who was a healthcare worker with PCR-confirmed SARS-CoV-2 infection or an uninfected control (not recorded which). Each CDR3 is given with its conserved first and last residue. Each record gives: V gene, J gene, clone size, D gene, CDR3 DNA, CDR3 protein. The D gene is left open where the match is weak. Clone size is not always given. Where it is, it says once, few, many or a class for expanded clones.

v_call: TRBV29-1
j_call: TRBJ1-2
clone_size: .
d_call: .
cdr3_nt: TGCAGCGTTGATAATAAGCAGGAGGCAGGAGGTGGCTATGGCTACACCTTC
cdr3_aa: CSVDNKQEAGGGYGYTF

v_call: TRBV29-1
j_call: TRBJ2-1
clone_size: few
d_call: .
cdr3_nt: TGCAGCGTTGAAGATGAGCAGTTCTTC
cdr3_aa: CSVEDEQFF

v_call: TRBV20-1
j_call: TRBJ2-5
clone_size: few
d_call: TRBD1
cdr3_nt: TGCAGCGTCGAGGGACAGATTCAAGAGACCCAGTACTTC
cdr3_aa: CSVEGQIQETQYF

v_call: TRBV18
j_call: TRBJ2-7
clone_size: few
d_call: .
cdr3_nt: TGTGCCAGCTCCCTCAGGAGGGCTAATCACGAGCAGTACTTC
cdr3_aa: CASSLRRANHEQYF

v_call: TRBV4-1
j_call: TRBJ1-1
clone_size: many
d_call: .
cdr3_nt: TGCGCCAGCAGCCTTCAGGGCAGGGCGAACACTGAAGCTTTCTTT
cdr3_aa: CASSLQGRANTEAFF

v_call: TRBV5-5
j_call: TRBJ2-3
clone_size: many
d_call: TRBD2
cdr3_nt: TGTGCCAGCAGCCTGACCGGGACTAGCGTCAGAGATACGCAGTATTTT
cdr3_aa: CASSLTGTSVRDTQYF

v_call: TRBV20-1
j_call: TRBJ2-7
clone_size: many
d_call: TRBD2
cdr3_nt: TGCAGTACCCCTGGGGCTAGCGGGAGAGTCTACGAGCAGTACTTC
cdr3_aa: CSTPGASGRVYEQYF

v_call: TRBV28
j_call: TRBJ2-1
clone_size: .
d_call: TRBD2
cdr3_nt: TGTGCCAGCAACTCTAACTGGGAGGGTCTAGCGGGGGAGCATGAGCAGTTCTTC
cdr3_aa: CASNSNWEGLAGEHEQFF

v_call: TRBV20-1
j_call: TRBJ2-1
clone_size: many
d_call: TRBD2
cdr3_nt: TGCAGTCCCCGGGACTATAGGAATGAGCAGTTCTTC
cdr3_aa: CSPRDYRNEQFF

v_call: TRBV30
j_call: TRBJ1-5
clone_size: few
d_call: .
cdr3_nt: TGTGCCTGGAGTGTACCCAGAGGGGGACCCAATCAGCCCCAGCATTTT
cdr3_aa: CAWSVPRGGPNQPQHF

v_call: TRBV12-3/TRBV12-4
j_call: TRBJ1-2
clone_size: many
d_call: .
cdr3_nt: TGTGCCAGCAGCGGGAGTGAGTATGGCTACACCTTC
cdr3_aa: CASSGSEYGYTF

v_call: TRBV9
j_call: TRBJ2-3
clone_size: few
d_call: .
cdr3_nt: TGTGCCAGCAGCGTAGAAGACGGGGTTGCAGATACGCAGTATTTT
cdr3_aa: CASSVEDGVADTQYF

v_call: TRBV10-3
j_call: TRBJ2-1
clone_size: many
d_call: .
cdr3_nt: TGTGCCATCAGGGCGGGACCCTACAATGAGCAGTTCTTC
cdr3_aa: CAIRAGPYNEQFF

v_call: TRBV20-1
j_call: TRBJ1-5
clone_size: many
d_call: .
cdr3_nt: TGCAGTGCCCCTTCCGCCGGGGACCATCAGCCCCAGCATTTT
cdr3_aa: CSAPSAGDHQPQHF

v_call: TRBV20-1
j_call: TRBJ2-3
clone_size: many
d_call: .
cdr3_nt: TGCAGTGCAGAAGAGCGGGGACACACAGATACGCAGTATTTT
cdr3_aa: CSAEERGHTDTQYF

v_call: TRBV3-2
j_call: TRBJ2-3
clone_size: .
d_call: .
cdr3_nt: TGTGCCAGCAGCCCTTCGGACAGGGGGCAGATGAAAACTAGCACAGATACGCAGTATTTT
cdr3_aa: CASSPSDRGQMKTSTDTQYF

v_call: TRBV3-1
j_call: TRBJ1-1
clone_size: many
d_call: .
cdr3_nt: TGTGCCAGCAGCCAAAAATTAACGTGGAGTGAAGCTTTCTTT
cdr3_aa: CASSQKLTWSEAFF

v_call: TRBV6-1
j_call: TRBJ2-7
clone_size: medium-sized
d_call: .
cdr3_nt: TGTGCCAGCAGTGAAGAGGAGACTAGCTCCTACGAGCAGTACTTC
cdr3_aa: CASSEEETSSYEQYF

v_call: TRBV30
j_call: TRBJ1-3
clone_size: many
d_call: .
cdr3_nt: TGTGCCTGGAGACAGGTCTCTGGAAACACCATATATTTT
cdr3_aa: CAWRQVSGNTIYF

v_call: TRBV27
j_call: TRBJ2-2
clone_size: few
d_call: .
cdr3_nt: TGTGCCAGCCAACAGCAGGGAGGTTTGGAGCTGTTTTTT
cdr3_aa: CASQQQGGLELFF

v_call: TRBV6-5
j_call: TRBJ2-7
clone_size: few
d_call: .
cdr3_nt: TGTGCCAGCAGTAATGGGGCTACCTACGAGCAGTACTTC
cdr3_aa: CASSNGATYEQYF

v_call: TRBV11-1
j_call: TRBJ2-5
clone_size: many
d_call: TRBD2
cdr3_nt: TGTGCCAGCAGCTTCGTAGCGGGGGGTTTAGAGACCCAGTACTTC
cdr3_aa: CASSFVAGGLETQYF

v_call: TRBV15
j_call: TRBJ1-2
clone_size: few
d_call: .
cdr3_nt: TGTGCCACCAGCAGAGAGAAGGAGTCTAACTATGGCTACACCTTC
cdr3_aa: CATSREKESNYGYTF

v_call: TRBV3-1
j_call: TRBJ2-5
clone_size: many
d_call: .
cdr3_nt: TGTGCCAGCACAGGCAAGGTGGGAGGTGGAGAGACCCAGTACTTC
cdr3_aa: CASTGKVGGGETQYF

v_call: TRBV7-2
j_call: TRBJ2-4
clone_size: many
d_call: TRBD2
cdr3_nt: TGTGCCAGCAGCTTAATTTTTAGCGGGGCCAAAAACATTCAGTACTTC
cdr3_aa: CASSLIFSGAKNIQYF

v_call: TRBV3-1
j_call: TRBJ2-3
clone_size: few
d_call: .
cdr3_nt: TGTGCCAGCAGCGCGCGGACCGGGACCGCTGGGAATCGAACGCAGTATTTT
cdr3_aa: CASSARTGTAGNRTQYF

v_call: TRBV5-5
j_call: TRBJ2-7
clone_size: once
d_call: .
cdr3_nt: TGTGCCAGCAGCGTAAATATCTACGAGCAGTACTTC
cdr3_aa: CASSVNIYEQYF

v_call: TRBV7-2
j_call: TRBJ1-5
clone_size: many
d_call: .
cdr3_nt: TGTGCCAGCAGCCCAATGCTGTCAGGGTGGGGAGGTCAGCCCCAGCATTTT
cdr3_aa: CASSPMLSGWGGQPQHF

v_call: TRBV29-1
j_call: TRBJ2-1
clone_size: many
d_call: .
cdr3_nt: TGCAGCGTTGAAGAGCCGACCTACAATGAGCAGTTCTTC
cdr3_aa: CSVEEPTYNEQFF

v_call: TRBV9
j_call: TRBJ1-1
clone_size: few
d_call: .
cdr3_nt: TGTGCCAGCAGCCCCCTGCAGTCGAGGGACACTGAAGCTTTCTTT
cdr3_aa: CASSPLQSRDTEAFF

v_call: TRBV12-3/TRBV12-4
j_call: TRBJ2-3
clone_size: .
d_call: TRBD1
cdr3_nt: TGTGCCAGCAGGGGACAGTTTAGCACAGATACGCAGTATTTT
cdr3_aa: CASRGQFSTDTQYF

v_call: TRBV5-5
j_call: TRBJ2-6
clone_size: many
d_call: TRBD1
cdr3_nt: TGTGCCAGCAGCTTGTGGTTCGGGACAGGGACATCTGGGGCCAACGTCCTGACTTTC
cdr3_aa: CASSLWFGTGTSGANVLTF

v_call: TRBV6-6
j_call: TRBJ1-1
clone_size: many
d_call: .
cdr3_nt: TGTGCCAGCATATCCCCGGGAGGGCAAGCTTTCTTT
cdr3_aa: CASISPGGQAFF

v_call: TRBV7-9
j_call: TRBJ2-1
clone_size: many
d_call: .
cdr3_nt: TGTGCCAGCAGATCAGGCAGCTCCTACAATGAGCAGTTCTTC
cdr3_aa: CASRSGSSYNEQFF

v_call: TRBV7-6
j_call: TRBJ1-1
clone_size: many
d_call: .
cdr3_nt: TGTGCCAGCAGCTTAGGGGAGGGTGGTGAAGCTTTCTTT
cdr3_aa: CASSLGEGGEAFF

v_call: TRBV11-2
j_call: TRBJ1-1
clone_size: many
d_call: .
cdr3_nt: TGTGCCAGCAGGGGGCAAGGGCGCACTGAAGCTTTCTTT
cdr3_aa: CASRGQGRTEAFF

v_call: TRBV24-1
j_call: TRBJ2-3
clone_size: many
d_call: TRBD2
cdr3_nt: TGTGCCACCAGTGATTTGTTCCGCGGAGCGGGAACAGATACGCAGTATTTT
cdr3_aa: CATSDLFRGAGTDTQYF

v_call: TRBV14
j_call: TRBJ2-7
clone_size: many
d_call: TRBD2
cdr3_nt: TGTGCCAGCAGCACCTGGGAGGGCCAAGAGCAGTACTTC
cdr3_aa: CASSTWEGQEQYF

v_call: TRBV10-2
j_call: TRBJ2-2
clone_size: many
d_call: TRBD2
cdr3_nt: TGCGCCAGCAGTGGAGCGGGGGGGTACACCGGGGAGCTGTTTTTT
cdr3_aa: CASSGAGGYTGELFF

v_call: TRBV10-3
j_call: TRBJ2-1
clone_size: many
d_call: TRBD2
cdr3_nt: TGTGCCATCAGTGAGAGCGGGGGACACTACAATGAGCAGTTCTTC
cdr3_aa: CAISESGGHYNEQFF

v_call: TRBV4-3
j_call: TRBJ2-2
clone_size: many
d_call: .
cdr3_nt: TGCGCCAGCAGCCAAGCGAACACGATGACCGGGGAGCTGTTTTTT
cdr3_aa: CASSQANTMTGELFF